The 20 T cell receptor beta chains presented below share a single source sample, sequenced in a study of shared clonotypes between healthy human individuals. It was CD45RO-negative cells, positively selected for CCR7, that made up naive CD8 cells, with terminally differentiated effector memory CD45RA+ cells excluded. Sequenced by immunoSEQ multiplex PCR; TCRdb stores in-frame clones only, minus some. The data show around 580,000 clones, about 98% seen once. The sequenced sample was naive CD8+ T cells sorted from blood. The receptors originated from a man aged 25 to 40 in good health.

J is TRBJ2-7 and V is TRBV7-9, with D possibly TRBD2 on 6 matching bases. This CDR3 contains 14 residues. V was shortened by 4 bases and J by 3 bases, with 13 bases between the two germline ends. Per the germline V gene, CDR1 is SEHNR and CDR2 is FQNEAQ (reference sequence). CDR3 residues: CASSSPSGLYEQYF. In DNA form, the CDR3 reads TGTGCCAGCAGCTCCCCTTCGGGACTCTACGAGCAGTACTTC.

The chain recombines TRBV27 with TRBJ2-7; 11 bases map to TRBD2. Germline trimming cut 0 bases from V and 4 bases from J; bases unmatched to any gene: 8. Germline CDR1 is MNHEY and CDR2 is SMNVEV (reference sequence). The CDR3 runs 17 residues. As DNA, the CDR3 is TGTGCCAGCAGTTTATCGTATAGACTAGCGGGATCTTACGAGCAGTACTTC. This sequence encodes CASSLSYRLAGSYEQYF.

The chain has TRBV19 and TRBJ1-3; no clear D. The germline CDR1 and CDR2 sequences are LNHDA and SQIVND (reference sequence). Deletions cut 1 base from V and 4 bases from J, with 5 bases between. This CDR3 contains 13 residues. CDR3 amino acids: CASSIGLGNTIYF. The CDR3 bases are TGTGCCAGTAGTATAGGATTGGGAAACACCATATATTTT.

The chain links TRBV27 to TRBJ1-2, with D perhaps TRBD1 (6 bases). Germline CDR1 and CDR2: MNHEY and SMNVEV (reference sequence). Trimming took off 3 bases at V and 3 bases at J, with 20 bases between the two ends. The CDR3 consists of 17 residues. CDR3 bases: TGTGCCAGCAGTTTGGGTCCAGCGGGGGGACACGACTATGGCTACACCTTC. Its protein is CASSLGPAGGHDYGYTF.

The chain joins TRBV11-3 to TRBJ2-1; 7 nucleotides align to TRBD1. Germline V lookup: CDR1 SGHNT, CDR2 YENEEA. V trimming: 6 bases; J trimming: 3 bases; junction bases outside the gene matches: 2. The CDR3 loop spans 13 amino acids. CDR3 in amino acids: CASRGQFYNEQFF. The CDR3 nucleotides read TGTGCCAGCAGGGGACAGTTCTACAATGAGCAGTTCTTC.

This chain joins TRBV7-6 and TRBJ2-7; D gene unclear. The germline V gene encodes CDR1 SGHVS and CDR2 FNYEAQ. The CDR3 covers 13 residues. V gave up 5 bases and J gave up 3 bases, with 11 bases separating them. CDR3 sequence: CASSPIGFYEQYF. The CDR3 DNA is TGTGCCAGCAGCCCGATAGGTTTCTACGAGCAGTACTTC.

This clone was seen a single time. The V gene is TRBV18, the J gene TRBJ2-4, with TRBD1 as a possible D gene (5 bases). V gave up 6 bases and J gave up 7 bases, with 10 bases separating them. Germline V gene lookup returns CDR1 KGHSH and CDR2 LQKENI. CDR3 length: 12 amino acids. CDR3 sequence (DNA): TGTGCCAGCTCGACAGCCCTTAACATTCAGTACTTC. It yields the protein CASSTALNIQYF.

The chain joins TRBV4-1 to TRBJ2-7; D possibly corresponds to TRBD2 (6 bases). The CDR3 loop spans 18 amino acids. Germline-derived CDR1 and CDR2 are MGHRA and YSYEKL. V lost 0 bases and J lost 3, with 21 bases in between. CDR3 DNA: TGCGCCAGCAGCCAAGATACTGGGCCCGGGACTCCATACTACGAGCAGTACTTC. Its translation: CASSQDTGPGTPYYEQYF.

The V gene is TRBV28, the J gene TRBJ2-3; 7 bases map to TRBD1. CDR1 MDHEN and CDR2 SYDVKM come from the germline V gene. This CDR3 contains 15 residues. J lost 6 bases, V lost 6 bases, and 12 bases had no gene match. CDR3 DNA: TGTGCCAGCAGCCCTACAGACAGGGCGCGGGATACGCAGTATTTT. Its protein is CASSPTDRARDTQYF.

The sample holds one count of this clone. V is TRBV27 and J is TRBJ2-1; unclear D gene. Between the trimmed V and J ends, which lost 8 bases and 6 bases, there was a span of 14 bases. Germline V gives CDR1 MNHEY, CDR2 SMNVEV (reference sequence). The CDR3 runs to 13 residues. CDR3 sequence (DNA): TGTGCCAGCGGCAGGAGTGTTCTCAATGAGCAGTTCTTC. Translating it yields CASGRSVLNEQFF.

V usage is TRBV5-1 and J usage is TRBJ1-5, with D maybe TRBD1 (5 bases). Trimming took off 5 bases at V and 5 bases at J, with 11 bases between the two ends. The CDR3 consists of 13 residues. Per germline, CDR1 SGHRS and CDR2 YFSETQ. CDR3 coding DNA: TGCGCCAGCAGTTTAGACAGTTATCAGCCCCAGCATTTT. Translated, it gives CASSLDSYQPQHF.

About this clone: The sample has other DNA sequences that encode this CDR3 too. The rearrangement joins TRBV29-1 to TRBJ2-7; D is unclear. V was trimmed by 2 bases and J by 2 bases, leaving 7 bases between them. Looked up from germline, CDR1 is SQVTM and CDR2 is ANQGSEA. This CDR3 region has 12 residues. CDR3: CSVELSAYEQYF. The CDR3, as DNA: TGCAGCGTTGAATTGAGCGCCTACGAGCAGTACTTC.

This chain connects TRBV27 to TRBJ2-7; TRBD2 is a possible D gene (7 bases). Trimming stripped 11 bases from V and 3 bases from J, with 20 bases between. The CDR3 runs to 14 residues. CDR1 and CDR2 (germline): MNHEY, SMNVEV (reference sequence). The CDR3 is CAVKGGAHFYEQYF. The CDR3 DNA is TGTGCCGTTAAGGGGGGGGCTCACTTCTACGAGCAGTACTTC.

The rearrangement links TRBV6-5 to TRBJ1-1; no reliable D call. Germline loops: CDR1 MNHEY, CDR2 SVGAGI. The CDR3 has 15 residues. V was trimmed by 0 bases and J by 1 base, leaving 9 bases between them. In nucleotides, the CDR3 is TGTGCCAGCAGTTACTCCCCAGGCGGGAACACTGAAGCTTTCTTT. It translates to CASSYSPGGNTEAFF.

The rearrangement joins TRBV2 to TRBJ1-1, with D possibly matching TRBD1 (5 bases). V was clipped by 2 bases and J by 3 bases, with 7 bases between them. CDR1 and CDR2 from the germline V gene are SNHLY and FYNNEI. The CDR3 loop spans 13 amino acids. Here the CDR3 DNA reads TGTGCCAGCAGTGAACAGGGTTACACTGAAGCTTTCTTT. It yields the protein CASSEQGYTEAFF.

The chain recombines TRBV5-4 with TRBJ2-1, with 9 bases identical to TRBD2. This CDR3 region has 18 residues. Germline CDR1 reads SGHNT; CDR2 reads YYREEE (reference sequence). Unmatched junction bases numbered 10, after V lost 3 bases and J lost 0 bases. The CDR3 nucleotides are TGTGCCAGCAGCTCCGGACTAGCGAGCGCTAGCTCCTACAATGAGCAGTTCTTC. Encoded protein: CASSSGLASASSYNEQFF.

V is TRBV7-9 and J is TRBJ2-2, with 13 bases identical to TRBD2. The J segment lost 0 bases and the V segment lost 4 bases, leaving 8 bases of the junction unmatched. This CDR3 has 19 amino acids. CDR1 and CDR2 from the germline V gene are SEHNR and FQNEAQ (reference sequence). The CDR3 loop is CASSSQPGLAGPNTGELFF. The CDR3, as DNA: TGTGCCAGCAGCTCCCAACCGGGACTAGCGGGACCGAACACCGGGGAGCTGTTTTTT. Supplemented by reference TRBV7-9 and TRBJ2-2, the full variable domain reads DTGVSQNPRHKITKRGQNVTFRCDPISEHNRLYWYRQTLGQGPEFLTYFQNEAQLEKSRLLSDRFSAERPKGSFSTLEIQRTEQGDSAMYLCASSSQPGLAGPNTGELFFGEGSRLTVL.

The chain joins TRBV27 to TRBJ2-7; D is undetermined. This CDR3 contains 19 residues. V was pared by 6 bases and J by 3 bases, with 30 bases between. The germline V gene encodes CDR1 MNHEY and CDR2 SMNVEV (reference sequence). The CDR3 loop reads CASSPYRALEEDLYYEQYF. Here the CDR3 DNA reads TGTGCCAGCAGCCCTTATCGGGCGCTCGAAGAGGACCTCTACTACGAGCAGTACTTC.

The CDR3 DNA reads TGCAGCGTTGAACCTTCTGGACTAGTAGTTGGGGAGACCCAGTACTTC. This translates into CSVEPSGLVVGETQYF. J is TRBJ2-5 and V is TRBV29-1; 7 bases are a match to TRBD2. There are 16 residues in the CDR3. V gave up 2 bases and J gave up 5 bases; unmatched junction bases: 14. CDR1 is SQVTM and CDR2 is ANQGSEA in the germline V gene.

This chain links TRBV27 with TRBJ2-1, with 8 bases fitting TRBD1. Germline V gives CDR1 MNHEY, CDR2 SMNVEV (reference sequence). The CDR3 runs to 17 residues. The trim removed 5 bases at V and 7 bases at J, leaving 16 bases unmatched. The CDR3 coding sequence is TGTGCCAGCAGTCAAATTGGGGGTTGGACAGGGAAGAATGAGCAGTTCTTC. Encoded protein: CASSQIGGWTGKNEQFF.